This T cell receptor (beta chain) emerged from a study of T cells in Graves' hyperthyroidism and ophthalmopathy. This clonotype turned up a few times. Its antigen is still unknown. Researchers amplified the TCR beta CDR3 regions from RNA transcripts. Primed by the HTBI set, a first-round RT-PCR was run on the TCR CDR3. Using its own MiXCR run on the multiplex PCR reads, TCRdb lists one record per CDR3 protein. The table shows approximately 640,000 distinct CDR3 sequences, with 15% to 20% occurring only once. Whole-study results and caveats: Ophthalmopathy cases were set apart from stable hyperthyroidism by a 13 V-J model. Median prediction lead before ophthalmopathy onset was 6 to 8 months with the model.

There are 17 residues in the CDR3. With 5 bases clipped from V and 5 bases from J, the junction kept 17 bases outside the gene matches. CDR1 is LGHDT and CDR2 is YNNKEL in the germline V gene (reference sequence). These patients, aged 18 to 65, had recently diagnosed hyperthyroidism lasting under 2 months. Patients showing uncontrolled infection, other autoimmune disease, pregnancy or lactation were ineligible. V and J are TRBV3-1 and TRBJ1-1, with 7 bases aligning to TRBD1. The source is a man aged 50-59 years with Graves' hyperthyroidism. The source material was blood. The CDR3 DNA reads TGTGCCAGCAGCGCACTTTGGACAGACAGGGTCGATACTGAAGCTTTCTTT. Amino acid sequence: CASSALWTDRVDTEAFF.